These 8 T cell receptor beta chains originate from one sample sequenced in a study of blood T cells in healthy people across ages (dated by TCRdb to 2014 to 2015). Library construction relied on 5' RACE. The sequencing machine was an Illumina HiSeq 2500. A second PCR of 7 to 11 cycles was run with a J-beta primer mix and a sample-barcoded 5' primer. TCRdb ran its own pipeline on the public reads, namely fastp trimming at Q25 and MiXCR clone calling, and kept in-frame beta chains. Records with the same CDR3 protein are collapsed into one entry carrying the most frequent genes and DNA. The sample profile shows roughly 1 million distinct CDR3 sequences; around 27% of them were found once. The leading ten clones occupy about 0.8% of the sample. This sample also appeared in a second study, on T cells of mothers and their children.

Sequenced sample: blood. These receptors came from a girl aged 2 to 9 in good health.

This chain connects TRBV10-3 to TRBJ1-1; maybe TRBD1 (5 bases). Germline V gene data show CDR1 as ENHRY and CDR2 as SYGVKD. There are 13 residues in the CDR3. Trimming stripped 8 bases from V and 3 bases from J, with 13 bases between. CDR3 sequence reads: CAIQEGAYTEAFF. The CDR3 nucleotides are TGTGCCATCCAGGAAGGGGCTTACACTGAAGCTTTCTTT.

This clonotype appeared a few times. V gene TRBV2 combines with J gene TRBJ2-7, with D possibly matching TRBD1 (6 bases). The V gene lost 7 bases and the J gene lost 2 bases, with 15 bases spanning the gap. This CDR3 has 14 residues. Germline CDR1 reads SNHLY; CDR2 reads FYNNEI. CDR3 nucleotide sequence: TGTGCCAGCACATCGGACAGACTAACCTACGAGCAGTACTTC. Its translation: CASTSDRLTYEQYF.

This clonotype showed up just a few times. The V gene is TRBV3-1, the J gene TRBJ2-5; 9 bases are a match to TRBD2. The CDR3 spans 14 residues. V was pared by 6 bases and J by 5 bases, with 7 bases of the junction left unmatched. The V gene's germline CDR1 is LGHDT and CDR2 YNNKEL (reference sequence). The CDR3 reads CASSAGLAVETQYF. In DNA, the CDR3 is TGTGCCAGCAGTGCGGGACTAGCTGTGGAGACCCAGTACTTC.

This clonotype has more than one count but fewer than ten. This chain uses TRBV13 with TRBJ2-7, with a tentative D call TRBD2 (6 bases). Trimming shortened V by 3 bases and J by 2 bases, and 11 bases separated the two germline ends. Germline CDR1 and CDR2: PRHDT and FYEKMQ (reference sequence). The CDR3 has 14 amino acids. The CDR3 DNA reads TGTGCCAGCAGCTTCAAGGCGGGGACCTACGAGCAGTACTTC. Amino acid sequence: CASSFKAGTYEQYF.

This clonotype occurred many times. V is TRBV5-6 and J is TRBJ1-4; perhaps TRBD1 as D (5 bases). The V and J ends lost 0 bases and 6 bases respectively, with 15 bases between them. The CDR3 runs 16 residues. Germline CDR1 SGHDT, CDR2 YYEEEE. CDR3 residues: CASSLAIGAEHEKLFF. In nucleotides, the CDR3 is TGTGCCAGCAGCTTGGCCATCGGGGCAGAACATGAAAAACTGTTTTTT.

This clonotype turned up a few times. This clone may be a read error of a much larger clone one base away. DNA of the CDR3: TGTGCCAGCAGTTACGGGTACCGGGGCACCGAGGCCCAGTACTTC. Its protein product is CASSYGYRGTEAQYF. The genes are TRBV6-5 and TRBJ2-5; the D call may be TRBD1 or TRBD2 (5 bases each). Trimming took off 2 bases at V and 9 bases at J, with 19 bases between the two ends. This CDR3 has 15 amino acids. Looked up from germline, CDR1 is MNHEY and CDR2 is SVGAGI.

V and J are TRBV7-3 and TRBJ2-2; D remains unclear. The CDR3 has 14 residues. The V end lost 3 bases, the J end lost 3 bases, and 8 bases lay between the germline ends. CDR1 SGHTA and CDR2 FQGTGA come from the germline V gene. CDR3 region: CASSFNRYTGELFF. In DNA, the CDR3 is TGTGCCAGCAGCTTCAATAGGTACACCGGGGAGCTGTTTTTT.

This CDR3 reads CASSSIPGSEAFF. CDR3 nucleotides: TGTGCCAGCAGCTCAATCCCGGGTTCTGAAGCTTTCTTT. The chain carries TRBV7-3 and TRBJ1-1; no definite D call. In germline, CDR1 is SGHTA, CDR2 FQGTGA. The V and J ends lost 4 bases and 6 bases respectively, with 12 bases between them. This CDR3 region has 13 residues.